The 3 T cell receptor beta chains below come from one sample, sequenced in a study of blood T cell repertoires in COVID-19. The repertoire was sequenced with immunoSEQ multiplex PCR; TCRdb's copy has only in-frame clones and lacks some. The data hold more than 200,000 clones, with 87% observed a single time. The source material was PBMCs or T cells enriched from blood (not recorded which). These receptors were obtained from a woman aged 30 to 39 with acute COVID-19.

This clone showed up just once. V usage is TRBV7-9 and J usage is TRBJ1-5; 7 bases are a match to TRBD1. The CDR3 loop spans 14 amino acids. Germline V gene lookup returns CDR1 SEHNR and CDR2 FQNEAQ (reference sequence). J was trimmed by 3 bases and V by 4 bases; bases with no gene match: 3. The CDR3 sequence: CASSSTGINQPQHF. The CDR3 nucleotides read TGTGCCAGCAGCTCGACAGGGATCAATCAGCCCCAGCATTTT.

This chain joins TRBV19 and TRBJ1-6; 7 bases fit TRBD1. CDR1 is LNHDA and CDR2 is SQIVND in the germline V gene (reference sequence). V dropped 6 bases and J dropped 0; count of bases not matched to a gene: 5. This CDR3 comprises 16 residues. CDR3 nucleotides: TGTGCCAGTAGGCCGGCAGGGGGCTCCTATAATTCACCCCTCCACTTT. The encoded protein is CASRPAGGSYNSPLHF. The full variable domain, rest sourced from reference TRBV19 and TRBJ1-6, is DGGITQSPKYLFRKEGQNVTLSCEQNLNHDAMYWYRQDPGQGLRLIYYSQIVNDFQKGDIAEGYSVSREKKESFPLTVTSAQKNPTAFYLCASRPAGGSYNSPLHFGNGTRLTVT.

The chain is built from TRBV30 and TRBJ1-5, with 9 bases identical to TRBD1. V lost 3 bases to trimming and J lost 0 bases; unmatched junction nucleotides: 3. Germline values: CDR1 GTSNPN, CDR2 SVGIG (reference sequence). The CDR3 contains 15 residues. CDR3 bases: TGTGCCTGGAGCCGGGACAGGGATAGCAATCAGCCCCAGCATTTT. This encodes CAWSRDRDSNQPQHF.